Detailed here is one T cell receptor (beta chain). Antigen: not known. Germline lookup yields CDR1 MNHEY and CDR2 SMNVEV (reference sequence). After removal of 3 bases from V and 5 bases from J, the junction contained 3 bases not matched to a gene. The length of the CDR3 is 16 residues. The table came from immunoSEQ multiplex PCR; TCRdb's copy has only in-frame clones and leaves some out. The table includes over 65,000 clones, roughly 90% detected once. The entry originates in a study of OX40 agonist ivuxolimab in advanced cancers. Study-level information: Prior therapy, whether anti-PD-1, anti-PD-L1 or anti-CTLA-4, was allowed, and 30% to 40% had some.

General study points: Relative to CD4+ cells, CD8+ T cells on average had more expanded clones.

The receptor was derived from an adult with an advanced solid tumor such as melanoma, head and neck, liver or kidney cancer. This rearrangement joins TRBV27 to TRBJ2-5, with 16 bases aligning to TRBD2. The sequenced sample was CD4+ or CD8+ T cells sorted from blood, obtained in a trial of the OX40 agonist ivuxolimab. The CDR3 sequence is CASSLGLAGGRETQYF. For the CDR3, the DNA is TGTGCCAGCAGTTTGGGACTAGCGGGGGGGCGCGAGACCCAGTACTTC.